One and the same sample provided the 12 T cell receptor beta chains below, sequenced in a study of blood T cell repertoires in COVID-19. Using immunoSEQ multiplex PCR, the repertoire was profiled, and TCRdb retains in-frame clones only, with some absent. This table holds some 150,000 clones, 84% found once. Sequenced input: peripheral blood. The receptor set was obtained from a human donor in a cohort sampled during active COVID-19.

This clone was observed many times. The rearrangement joins TRBV25-1 to TRBJ2-1, with TRBD2 matching 7 bases. Germline CDR1 and CDR2: MGHDK and SYGVNS. V gave up 3 bases and J gave up 0 bases; unmatched junction bases: 5. The CDR3 contains 16 residues. The CDR3 loop is CASSDTSDSSYNEQFF. The CDR3 DNA follows: TGTGCCAGCAGTGATACTAGCGATAGCTCCTACAATGAGCAGTTCTTC. Full variable domain (missing parts from reference TRBV25-1 and TRBJ2-1): EADIYQTPRYLVIGTGKKITLECSQTMGHDKMYWYQQDPGMELHLIHYSYGVNSTEKGDLSSESTVSRIRTEHFPLTLESARPSHTSQYLCASSDTSDSSYNEQFFGPGTRLTVL.

The chain is built from TRBV19 and TRBJ2-3; unclear D gene. The CDR3 is made up of 14 amino acids. Trimming left V 3 bases short and J 0 bases short, with 7 bases between. Germline V CDR1 and CDR2: LNHDA, SQIVND (reference sequence). The CDR3 loop reads CASSMTISTDTQYF. CDR3 nucleotides: TGTGCCAGTAGTATGACAATCAGCACAGATACGCAGTATTTT.

The chain joins TRBV10-3 to TRBJ2-1, with a possible D match to TRBD1 (5 bases). CDR1 is ENHRY, CDR2 SYGVKD, per germline. V shed 2 bases and J shed 9 bases, with 14 bases lying between them. CDR3 length equals 14 residues. CDR3 sequence: CAISEDSLLAEQFF. The CDR3, as DNA: TGTGCCATCAGTGAGGACAGCCTGTTAGCTGAGCAGTTCTTC.

The J gene is TRBJ2-2, the V gene TRBV6-6; no firm D call. The CDR3 runs to 14 residues. Germline assignment: CDR1 MNHNY and CDR2 SVGAGI (reference sequence). The germline V and J ends were trimmed by 7 bases and 2 bases, with 11 bases remaining between them. The CDR3 bases are TGTGCCAGCACAGATCCTCCCAACACCGGGGAGCTGTTTTTT. It is translated as CASTDPPNTGELFF.

This clone has only one observation. This chain links TRBV19 with TRBJ1-1, with TRBD1 identical over 9 bases. Germline trimming cut 5 bases from V and 5 bases from J; bases unmatched to any gene: 9. This CDR3 contains 15 residues. Germline CDR1 is LNHDA and CDR2 is SQIVND (reference sequence). CDR3 DNA sequence: TGTGCCAGTAGTCCCCGACAGGGGGTGTGGACTGAAGCTTTCTTT. Translated: CASSPRQGVWTEAFF.

The chain recombines TRBV7-3 with TRBJ1-6, with 8 bases lining up with TRBD1. Germline trimming cut 3 bases from V and 6 bases from J; bases unmatched to any gene: 4. The CDR3 length is 15 residues. CDR1 is SGHTA and CDR2 is FQGTGA in the germline V gene. The CDR3 DNA reads as TGTGCCAGCAGCTTCCGGACAGGGTCTAATTCACCCCTCCACTTT. Protein: CASSFRTGSNSPLHF.

J is TRBJ2-5 and V is TRBV28, with D possibly matching TRBD1 (6 bases). Deletions cut 2 bases from V and 4 bases from J, with 11 bases between. CDR1 is MDHEN and CDR2 is SYDVKM in the germline V gene. The CDR3 is 14 amino acids. The CDR3 sequence is CASSLVGAGETQYF. DNA of the CDR3: TGTGCCAGCAGTTTAGTGGGGGCGGGAGAGACCCAGTACTTC.

The V and J genes are TRBV5-6 and TRBJ2-1; 9 nucleotides agree with TRBD2. Trimming at V came to 0 bases and at J to 7 bases, leaving 5 bases not matched to a gene. CDR3 size: 15 residues. Germline V gives CDR1 SGHDT, CDR2 YYEEEE. CDR3 DNA sequence: TGTGCCAGCAGCTTGGTTGGCGGGGGGGCGAATGAGCAGTTCTTC. This gives the protein CASSLVGGGANEQFF.

The chain recombines TRBV7-2 with TRBJ1-5, with 11 bases that match TRBD1. J gave up 6 bases and V 4 bases, and 5 bases lay outside the gene matches. Germline lookup yields CDR1 SGHTA and CDR2 FQGNSA. CDR3 size: 15 residues. CDR3 DNA: TGTGCCAGCAGCTGGGACAGGGGGTCTCGTCAGCCCCAGCATTTT. This translates into CASSWDRGSRQPQHF.

This clone was seen only once. The V and J genes are TRBV30 and TRBJ1-1; possible D gene TRBD1, 6 bases. Per the germline V gene, CDR1 is GTSNPN and CDR2 is SVGIG (reference sequence). The CDR3 runs 17 residues. V lost 4 bases to trimming and J lost 4 bases, with 25 bases between them. In DNA, the CDR3 is TGTGCCTGGAAATATCCATGGGACATGGGGAGTGGCACTGAAGCTTTCTTT. This sequence encodes CAWKYPWDMGSGTEAFF.

This clone was seen only a few times. This rearrangement joins TRBV29-1 to TRBJ1-1; D is unresolved. V shed 3 bases and J shed 4 bases, with 12 bases lying between them. Germline assignment: CDR1 SQVTM and CDR2 ANQGSEA. CDR3 length: 13 amino acids. CDR3 bases: TGCAGCGTTGAGCCAAGGGCGGGCACTGAAGCTTTCTTT. This gives the protein CSVEPRAGTEAFF.

V gene TRBV6-5 combines with J gene TRBJ1-1; D unclear. Deletions cut 3 bases from V and 0 bases from J, with 11 bases between. The CDR3 has 15 residues. Germline-derived CDR1 and CDR2 are MNHEY and SVGAGI. CDR3 region: CASSYTTRLNTEAFF. CDR3 sequence (DNA): TGTGCCAGCAGTTATACGACGAGGTTGAACACTGAAGCTTTCTTT.